The 7 T cell receptor beta chains below were found in one sample sequenced in a study of CD8 T cells in ankylosing spondylitis. TCRdb used MiXCR to reprocess the 5' RACE reads, holding one entry per CDR3 protein. The data show a few hundred thousand distinct CDR3 sequences, with 18% seen just once and approximately 32% held by the top ten. Sequencing input: blood, either unsorted or a sorted T cell fraction (not recorded which). Receptors were obtained from a male donor with ankylosing spondylitis or in good health (not recorded which).

This chain connects TRBV29-1 to TRBJ2-1; D not certain. Germline CDR1 and CDR2: SQVTM and ANQGSEA. The V gene lost 7 bases and the J gene lost 7 bases, with 11 bases spanning the gap. The CDR3 spans 11 residues. For the CDR3, the DNA is TGCAGCGGGCCGGTTGGGAATGAGCAGTTCTTC. Its protein product is CSGPVGNEQFF.

In this sample, this clonotype turned up many times. The chain carries TRBV12-3 or TRBV12-4 and TRBJ2-1; D is unresolved. This CDR3 spans 13 amino acids. Between the trimmed V and J ends, which lost 1 base and 7 bases, there was a span of 8 bases. CDR3 amino acids: CASSLVVFNEQFF. In DNA form, the CDR3 reads TGTGCCAGCAGTTTAGTAGTTTTTAATGAGCAGTTCTTC.

The rearrangement uses TRBV28 and TRBJ2-7, with 8 bases lining up with TRBD1. Germline V lookup: CDR1 MDHEN, CDR2 SYDVKM. The trim removed 6 bases at V and 4 bases at J, leaving 5 bases unmatched. CDR3 length: 13 residues. CDR3 sequence reads: CASRSRGRYEQYF. The CDR3 coding sequence is TGTGCCAGCAGATCCAGGGGGCGGTACGAGCAGTACTTC. Looking up the rest from reference TRBV28 and TRBJ2-7 gives the full variable domain: DVKVTQSSRYLVKRTGEKVFLECVQDMDHENMFWYRQDPGLGLRLIYFSYDVKMKEKGDIPEGYSVSREKKERFSLILESASTNQTSMYLCASRSRGRYEQYFGPGTRLTVT.

This clonotype has at least ten counts. V gene TRBV27 combines with J gene TRBJ2-5; perhaps D is TRBD1 or TRBD2 (6 bases each). Trimming left V 3 bases short and J 5 bases short, with 19 bases between. Germline V gene data show CDR1 as MNHEY and CDR2 as SMNVEV (reference sequence). This CDR3 has 16 amino acids. DNA for the CDR3: TGTGCCAGCAGTTTCCGGGGGCGGGAAAGATCCGAGACCCAGTACTTC. This codes for CASSFRGRERSETQYF.

This clonotype was observed a few times. The chain couples TRBV5-1 to TRBJ2-5, with D tentatively TRBD2 (6 bases). The CDR3 consists of 14 residues. With 1 base removed from V and 5 bases from J, the gap between germline ends came to 12 bases. Germline lookup yields CDR1 SGHRS and CDR2 YFSETQ. The DNA for the CDR3 is TGCGCCAGCAGCTTGTTTGGAGGGCGCGAGACCCAGTACTTC. Translation gives CASSLFGGRETQYF.

This clonotype appeared many times. V gene TRBV29-1 combines with J gene TRBJ2-1, with D maybe TRBD2 (5 bases). The CDR3 length is 15 residues. With 3 bases removed from V and 0 bases from J, the gap between germline ends came to 12 bases. Germline V gene sequence: CDR1 SQVTM, CDR2 ANQGSEA. The CDR3 DNA follows: TGCAGCGTTGATGTCGCGGGCTACTCCTACAATGAGCAGTTCTTC. Its protein is CSVDVAGYSYNEQFF.

This chain uses TRBV4-2 with TRBJ2-1, with 8 bases lining up with TRBD1. The CDR3 runs to 14 residues. Germline V gives CDR1 LGHNA, CDR2 YNFKEQ. V was pared by 1 base and J by 8 bases, with 4 bases of the junction left unmatched. The CDR3 DNA is TGTGCCAGCAGCCAAGCCCTGACAGGGGATGAGCAGTTCTTC. It yields the protein CASSQALTGDEQFF.